The sequence of this T cell receptor (beta chain) was determined in a study of blood T cell repertoires in COVID-19. Whole-study context: Sites across the United States, Italy and Spain contributed samples from acute and convalescent COVID-19. Sources were T cells, B-cell-depleted T cells, or PBMCs; the material itself was cDNA or gDNA.

The CDR3 runs to 16 residues. V was clipped by 5 bases and J by 2 bases, with 18 bases between them. CDR1 and CDR2 (germline): SGHNT, YENEEA. Original handling: Reference gene primer amplification in the assay estimated nucleated cell counts. Data came from immunoSEQ multiplex PCR; TCRdb stores just in-frame clones and leaves some out. V, J and clone size derive from that table, while D and trimming were established from the DNA sequence. The sample has about 170,000 clones, around 74% seen once. The sample was peripheral blood. The V gene is TRBV11-3, the J gene TRBJ2-5; TRBD2 is a possible D gene (6 bases). This clonotype originated in a man between 65 and 80 years old with acute or convalescent COVID-19. CDR3 nucleotides: TGTGCCAGCAGCACAACTTTCGGAGGGCTTCAAGAGACCCAGTACTTC. Protein product: CASSTTFGGLQETQYF.